This TCR beta chain derives from a study of cytomegalovirus exposure and HLA in healthy donors. Study findings and constraints: In a later analysis, a genetic analysis reported fewer productive-TCR N-insertions in an Asian-associated ancestry cluster than the cohort average. Listed as cytomegalovirus-associated were around 160 TCR beta chains.

To note about this clone: Its antigen is not known. A read error may produce the germline difference seen at one junction end.

CDR1 SSHAT and CDR2 FNYEAQ come from the germline V gene (reference sequence). CDR3 size: 13 residues. Vbeta (60) and Jbeta (13) primers were used in the PCR. Measured with immunoSEQ multiplex PCR; TCRdb has only the in-frame clones, and not every one. The sample lists some 120,000 clones, roughly 83% occurring once. Every donor was a healthy person donating bone marrow. The sequence came from a man under 40 in good health and CMV-seropositive. Sequenced material: PBMCs. The gene calls are TRBV7-7 and TRBJ1-1, with 10 nucleotides matching TRBD1. CDR3 sequence (DNA): TGTGCTAGCAGCTCCGACAGGGGGCCGGGAGCTTTCTTT. This encodes CASSSDRGPGAFF.